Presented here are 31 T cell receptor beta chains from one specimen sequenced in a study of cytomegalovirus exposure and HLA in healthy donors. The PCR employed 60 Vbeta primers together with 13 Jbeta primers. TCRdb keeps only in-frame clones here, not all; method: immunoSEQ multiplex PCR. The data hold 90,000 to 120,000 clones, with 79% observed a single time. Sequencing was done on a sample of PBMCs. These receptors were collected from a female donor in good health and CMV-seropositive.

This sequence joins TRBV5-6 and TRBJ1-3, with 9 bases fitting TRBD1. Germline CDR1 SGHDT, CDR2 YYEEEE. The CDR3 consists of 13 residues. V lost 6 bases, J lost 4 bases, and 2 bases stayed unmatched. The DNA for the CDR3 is TGTGCCAGCAAGACAGGGGGGGGAAACACCATATATTTT. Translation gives CASKTGGGNTIYF.

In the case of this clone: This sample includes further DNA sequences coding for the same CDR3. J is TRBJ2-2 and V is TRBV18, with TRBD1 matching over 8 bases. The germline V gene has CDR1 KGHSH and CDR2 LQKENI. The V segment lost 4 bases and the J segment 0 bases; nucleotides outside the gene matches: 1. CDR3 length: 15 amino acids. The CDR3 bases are TGTGCCAGCTCACTACAGGGGGCGAACACCGGGGAGCTGTTTTTT. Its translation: CASSLQGANTGELFF. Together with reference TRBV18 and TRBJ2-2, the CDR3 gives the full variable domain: NAGVMQNPRHLVRRRGQEARLRCSPMKGHSHVYWYRQLPEEGLKFMVYLQKENIIDESGMPKERFSAEFPKEGPSILRIQQVVRGDSAAYFCASSLQGANTGELFFGEGSRLTVL.

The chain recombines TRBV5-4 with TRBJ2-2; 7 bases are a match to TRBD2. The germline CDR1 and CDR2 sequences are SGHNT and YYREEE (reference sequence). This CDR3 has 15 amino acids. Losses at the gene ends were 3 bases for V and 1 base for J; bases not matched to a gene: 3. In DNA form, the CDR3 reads TGTGCCAGCAGCTGGGGAGGGAAGAACACCGGGGAGCTGTTTTTT. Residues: CASSWGGKNTGELFF.

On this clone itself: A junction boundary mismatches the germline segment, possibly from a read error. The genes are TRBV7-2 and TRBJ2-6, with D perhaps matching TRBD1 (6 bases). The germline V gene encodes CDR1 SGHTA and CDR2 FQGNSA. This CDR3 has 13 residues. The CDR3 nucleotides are TGTGCCGGGGGCGGTTCTGGGGCCAACGGCCTGACTTTC. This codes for CAGGGSGANGLTF.

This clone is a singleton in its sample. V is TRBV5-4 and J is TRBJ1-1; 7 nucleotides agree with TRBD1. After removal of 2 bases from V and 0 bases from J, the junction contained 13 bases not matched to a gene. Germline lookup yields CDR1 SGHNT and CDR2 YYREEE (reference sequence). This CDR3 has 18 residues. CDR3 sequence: CASSLGIQGRFMNTEAFF. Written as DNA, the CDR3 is TGTGCCAGCAGCTTAGGAATACAGGGGAGATTCATGAACACTGAAGCTTTCTTT.

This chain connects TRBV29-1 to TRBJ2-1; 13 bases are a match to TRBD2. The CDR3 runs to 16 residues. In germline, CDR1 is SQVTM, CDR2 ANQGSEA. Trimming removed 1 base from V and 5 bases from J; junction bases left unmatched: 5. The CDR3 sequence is CSVEGTSGGPDNEQFF. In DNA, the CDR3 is TGCAGCGTTGAAGGGACTAGCGGGGGACCAGACAATGAGCAGTTCTTC.

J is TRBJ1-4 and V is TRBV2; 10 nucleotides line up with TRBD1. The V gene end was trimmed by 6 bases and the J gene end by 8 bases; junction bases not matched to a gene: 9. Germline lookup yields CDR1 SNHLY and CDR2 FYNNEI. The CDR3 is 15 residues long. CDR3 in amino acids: CASRPDRGRGEKLFF. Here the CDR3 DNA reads TGTGCCAGCAGGCCCGACAGGGGGCGAGGAGAAAAACTGTTTTTT.

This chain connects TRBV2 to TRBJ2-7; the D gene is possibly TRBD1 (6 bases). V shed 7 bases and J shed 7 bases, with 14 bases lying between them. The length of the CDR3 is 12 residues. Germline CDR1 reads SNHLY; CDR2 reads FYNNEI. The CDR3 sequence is CASKQGVGEQYF. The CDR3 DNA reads TGTGCCAGCAAACAGGGAGTGGGGGAGCAGTACTTC.

DNA for the CDR3: TGTGCCAGCTCACCACAGGGGTTGGGCACAGATACGCAGTATTTT. Encoded protein: CASSPQGLGTDTQYF. The chain combines TRBV18 with TRBJ2-3; tentatively, D is TRBD1 (5 bases). From germline, CDR1 is KGHSH and CDR2 LQKENI. Trimming cost V 1 base and J 1 base, with 9 bases left between them. The CDR3 runs to 15 residues.

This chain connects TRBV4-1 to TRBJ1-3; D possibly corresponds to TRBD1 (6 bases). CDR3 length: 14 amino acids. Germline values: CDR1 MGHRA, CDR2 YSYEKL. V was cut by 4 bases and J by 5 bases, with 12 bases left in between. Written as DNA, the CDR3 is TGCGCCAGCAGCCCCCGCGGGGGCAGAAACACCATATATTTT. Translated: CASSPRGGRNTIYF.

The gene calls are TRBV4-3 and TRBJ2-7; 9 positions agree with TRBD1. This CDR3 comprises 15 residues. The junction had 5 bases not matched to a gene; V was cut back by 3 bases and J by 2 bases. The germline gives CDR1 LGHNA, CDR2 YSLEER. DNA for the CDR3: TGCGCCAGCAGCCACGGGACAGGGTCAGCCTACGAGCAGTACTTC. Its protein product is CASSHGTGSAYEQYF.

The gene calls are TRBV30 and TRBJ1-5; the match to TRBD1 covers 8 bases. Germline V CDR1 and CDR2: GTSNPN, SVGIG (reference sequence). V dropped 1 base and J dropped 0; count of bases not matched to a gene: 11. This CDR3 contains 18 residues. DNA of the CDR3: TGTGCCTGGAGTGCCGGGACAGGATGGGGGTATAGCAATCAGCCCCAGCATTTT. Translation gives CAWSAGTGWGYSNQPQHF.

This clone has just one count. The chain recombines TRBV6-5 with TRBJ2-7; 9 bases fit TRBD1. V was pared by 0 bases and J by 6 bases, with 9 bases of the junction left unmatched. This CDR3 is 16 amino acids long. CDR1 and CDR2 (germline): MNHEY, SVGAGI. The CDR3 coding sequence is TGTGCCAGCAGTTACTCCACCCCCGGGACAGGGATCGAGCAGTACTTC. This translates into CASSYSTPGTGIEQYF.

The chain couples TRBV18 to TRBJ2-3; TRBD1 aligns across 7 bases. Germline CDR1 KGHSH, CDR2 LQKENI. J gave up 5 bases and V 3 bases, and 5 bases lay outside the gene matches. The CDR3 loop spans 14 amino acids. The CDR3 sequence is CASSPSGGIDTQYF. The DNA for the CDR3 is TGTGCCAGCTCACCTTCAGGGGGTATAGATACGCAGTATTTT.

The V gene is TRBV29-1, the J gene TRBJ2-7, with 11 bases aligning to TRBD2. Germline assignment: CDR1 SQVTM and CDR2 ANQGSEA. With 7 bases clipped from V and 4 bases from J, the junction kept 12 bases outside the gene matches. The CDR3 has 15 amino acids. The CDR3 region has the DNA TGCAGCGCGGGAAGTGGTCTAGCGGGAGGTTACGAGCAGTACTTC. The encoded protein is CSAGSGLAGGYEQYF.

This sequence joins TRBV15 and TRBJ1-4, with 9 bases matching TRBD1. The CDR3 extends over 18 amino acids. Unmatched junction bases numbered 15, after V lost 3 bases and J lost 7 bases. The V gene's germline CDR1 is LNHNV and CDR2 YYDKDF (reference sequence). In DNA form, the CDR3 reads TGTGCCACCAGCAGCGGGGGGGACAGGGTGTCTTGGGGTGAAAAACTGTTTTTT. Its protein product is CATSSGGDRVSWGEKLFF.

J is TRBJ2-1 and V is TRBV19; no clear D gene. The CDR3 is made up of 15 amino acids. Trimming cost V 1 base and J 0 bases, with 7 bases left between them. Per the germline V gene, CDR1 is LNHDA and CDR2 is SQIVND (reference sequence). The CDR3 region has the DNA TGTGCCAGTAGTATAGTTAGGAGCTCCTACAATGAGCAGTTCTTC. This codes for CASSIVRSSYNEQFF. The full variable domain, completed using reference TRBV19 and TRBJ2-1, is DGGITQSPKYLFRKEGQNVTLSCEQNLNHDAMYWYRQDPGQGLRLIYYSQIVNDFQKGDIAEGYSVSREKKESFPLTVTSAQKNPTAFYLCASSIVRSSYNEQFFGPGTRLTVL.

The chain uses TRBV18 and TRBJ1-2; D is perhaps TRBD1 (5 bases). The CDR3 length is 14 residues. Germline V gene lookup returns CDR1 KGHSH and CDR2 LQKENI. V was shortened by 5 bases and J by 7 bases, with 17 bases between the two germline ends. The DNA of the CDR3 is TGTGCCAGCTCAGTAGCGGCAGGGTATCGTGGCTACACCTTC. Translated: CASSVAAGYRGYTF.

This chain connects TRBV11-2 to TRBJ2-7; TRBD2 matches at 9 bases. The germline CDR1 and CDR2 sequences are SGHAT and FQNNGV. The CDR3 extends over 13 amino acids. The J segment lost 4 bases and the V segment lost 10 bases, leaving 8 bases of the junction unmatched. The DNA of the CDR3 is TGTGCCACCCCCGGCGGGGGGGGATACGAGCAGTACTTC. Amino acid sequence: CATPGGGGYEQYF.

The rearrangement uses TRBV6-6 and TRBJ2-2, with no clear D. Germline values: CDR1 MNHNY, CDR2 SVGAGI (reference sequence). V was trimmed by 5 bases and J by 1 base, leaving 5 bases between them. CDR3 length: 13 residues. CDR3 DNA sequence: TGTGCCAGCAGTCAGAAGAACACCGGGGAGCTGTTTTTT. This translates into CASSQKNTGELFF.

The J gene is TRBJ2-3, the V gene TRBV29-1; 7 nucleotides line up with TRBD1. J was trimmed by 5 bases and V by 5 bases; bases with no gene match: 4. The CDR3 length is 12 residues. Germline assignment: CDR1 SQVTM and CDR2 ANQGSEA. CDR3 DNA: TGCAGCGTTCGGACAGGTGGAGATACGCAGTATTTT. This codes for CSVRTGGDTQYF.

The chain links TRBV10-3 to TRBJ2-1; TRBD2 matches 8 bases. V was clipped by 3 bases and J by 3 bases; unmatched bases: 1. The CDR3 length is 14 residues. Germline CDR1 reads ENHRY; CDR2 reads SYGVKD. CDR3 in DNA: TGTGCCATCAGTGACGGGAGGGTCTACAATGAGCAGTTCTTC. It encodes CAISDGRVYNEQFF.

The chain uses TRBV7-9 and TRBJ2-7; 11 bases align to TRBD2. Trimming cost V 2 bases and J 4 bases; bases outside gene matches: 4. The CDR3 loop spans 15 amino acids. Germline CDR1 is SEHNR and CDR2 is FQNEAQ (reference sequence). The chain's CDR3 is CASSLPSGRRYEQYF. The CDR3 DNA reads TGTGCCAGCAGCTTACCTAGCGGGAGGAGATACGAGCAGTACTTC.

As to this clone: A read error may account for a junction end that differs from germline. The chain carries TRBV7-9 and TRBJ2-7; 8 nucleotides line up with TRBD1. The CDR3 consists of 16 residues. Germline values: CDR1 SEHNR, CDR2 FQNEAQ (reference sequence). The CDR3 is CSSTPRGGQGSYEQYF. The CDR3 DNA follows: TGTTCCAGCACCCCGAGGGGTGGACAGGGATCCTACGAGCAGTACTTC.

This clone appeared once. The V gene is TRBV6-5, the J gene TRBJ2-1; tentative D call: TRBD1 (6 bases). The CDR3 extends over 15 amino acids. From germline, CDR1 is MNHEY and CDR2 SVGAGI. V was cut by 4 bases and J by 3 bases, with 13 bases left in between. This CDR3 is CASSFDWGRYNEQFF. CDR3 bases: TGTGCCAGCAGTTTTGATTGGGGGCGCTACAATGAGCAGTTCTTC.

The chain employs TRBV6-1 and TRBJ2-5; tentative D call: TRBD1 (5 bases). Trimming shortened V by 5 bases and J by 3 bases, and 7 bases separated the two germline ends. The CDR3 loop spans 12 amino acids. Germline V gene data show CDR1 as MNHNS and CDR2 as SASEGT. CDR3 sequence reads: CASSSREETQYF. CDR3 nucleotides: TGTGCCAGCAGTTCCAGGGAAGAGACCCAGTACTTC.

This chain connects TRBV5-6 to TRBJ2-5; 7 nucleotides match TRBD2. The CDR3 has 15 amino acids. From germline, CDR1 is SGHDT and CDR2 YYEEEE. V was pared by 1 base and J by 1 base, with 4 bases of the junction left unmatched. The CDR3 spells CASSLPSGSQETQYF. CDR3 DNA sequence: TGTGCCAGCAGCTTGCCTAGCGGTTCCCAAGAGACCCAGTACTTC.

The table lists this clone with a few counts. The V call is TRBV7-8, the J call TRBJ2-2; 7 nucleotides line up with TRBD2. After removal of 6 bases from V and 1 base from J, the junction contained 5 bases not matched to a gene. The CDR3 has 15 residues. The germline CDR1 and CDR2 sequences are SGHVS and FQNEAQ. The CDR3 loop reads CASSSQRGNTGELFF. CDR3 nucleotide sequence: TGTGCCAGCAGTTCCCAGCGGGGGAACACCGGGGAGCTGTTTTTT.

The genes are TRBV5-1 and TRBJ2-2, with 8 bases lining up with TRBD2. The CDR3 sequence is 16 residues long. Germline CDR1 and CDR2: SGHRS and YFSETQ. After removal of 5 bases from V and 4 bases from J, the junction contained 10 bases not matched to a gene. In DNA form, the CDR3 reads TGCGCCAGCAGTCAAACGCCGGGGGGGGGCACCGGGGAGCTGTTTTTT. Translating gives CASSQTPGGGTGELFF.

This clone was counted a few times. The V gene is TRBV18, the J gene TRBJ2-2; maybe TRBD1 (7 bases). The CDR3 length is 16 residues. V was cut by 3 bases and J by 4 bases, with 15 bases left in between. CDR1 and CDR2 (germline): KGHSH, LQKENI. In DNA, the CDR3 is TGTGCCAGCTCACCCGCGGGACAGAGGTCCACCGGGGAGCTGTTTTTT. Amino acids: CASSPAGQRSTGELFF.

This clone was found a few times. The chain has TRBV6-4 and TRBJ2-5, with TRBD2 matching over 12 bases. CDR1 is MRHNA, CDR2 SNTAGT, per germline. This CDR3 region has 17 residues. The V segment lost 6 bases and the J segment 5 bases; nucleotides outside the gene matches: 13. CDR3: CASREPTSGGSGETQYF. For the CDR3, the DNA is TGTGCCAGCAGGGAACCTACTAGCGGGGGGTCAGGGGAGACCCAGTACTTC.